This is a list of T cell receptor beta chains from one sample in a study of STAT3 mutations in large granular lymphocyte leukemia. The assay was immunoSEQ multiplex PCR, and TCRdb's table has in-frame clones only and misses some. Of 12,000 or so clones listed, around 86% were seen once; the top ten hold about 90%. Source material: peripheral blood mononuclear cells. Receptors originate from a man older than 75 with T-cell large granular lymphocyte leukemia. Some clones in this sample may be carry-over from other donors' samples. The CDR3 runs from the conserved cysteine through the conserved F or W. Each record gives: CDR3 length, clone size, J gene, D gene, V gene, CDR3 DNA, CDR3 protein. The D gene is left open where the match is weak. Size is omitted from some rows. Given values are once, few, many or a class for expanded clones.

13 few TRBJ1-2 . TRBV7-3 TGTGCCAGCAGCTTACAGGGGATGAGGGGCTACACCTTC CASSLQGMRGYTF
16 once TRBJ2-7 TRBD2 TRBV7-2 TGTGCCAGCAGCCCCAGGACTAGCTCCAGCCGGTACGAGCAGTACTTC CASSPRTSSSRYEQYF
17 . TRBJ1-2 . TRBV30 TGTGCCAAGAAACCACAAACGGATCCAGGGGACATCTATGGCTACACCTTC CAKKPQTDPGDIYGYTF
15 . TRBJ2-3 . TRBV30 TGTGCCTGGATATTGAGTGGCAGGGGAACAGATACGCAGTATTTT CAWILSGRGTDTQYF
12 . TRBJ1-6 . TRBV30 TGTGCCTGGAACCCGACGGCGCGGTCCCTCCACTTT CAWNPTARSLHF
13 . TRBJ2-5 . TRBV4-1 TGCGCCAGCAGCCAGAGACAGGATGAGACCCAGTACTTC CASSQRQDETQYF
14 . TRBJ2-7 . TRBV15 TGTGCCACCAGCAGAGTGCAGGGAGTCTACGAGCAGTACTTC CATSRVQGVYEQYF
14 . TRBJ1-2 TRBD1 TRBV6-1 TGTGCCAGCAGTGAAGGACAGGGGGCCTATGGCTACACCTTC CASSEGQGAYGYTF
13 . TRBJ2-3 . TRBV5-1 TGCGCCAGCAGCTTTCCAGGGGAAGATACGCAGTATTTT CASSFPGEDTQYF
15 . TRBJ1-1 TRBD1 TRBV27 TGTGCCAGCAGCCCATTACAGGGGGCAAGGACTGAAGCTTTCTTT CASSPLQGARTEAFF
14 . TRBJ2-7 TRBD1 TRBV30 TGTGCCTGGGACGAGGGGGCTGATTTCTACGAGCAGTACTTC CAWDEGADFYEQYF
14 . TRBJ1-5 TRBD1 TRBV5-1 TGCGCCAGCAGCTCGACAGGGGAGGGTCAGCCCCAGCATTTT CASSSTGEGQPQHF
14 . TRBJ2-1 TRBD2 TRBV5-1 TGCGCCAGCAGCCGAGGAGGACTAGCGGGGGTGCAGTTCTTC CASSRGGLAGVQFF
13 . TRBJ2-1 . TRBV28 TGTGCCAGCATCGATGGGGTAAAAAATGAGCAGTTCTTC CASIDGVKNEQFF
11 . TRBJ1-2 . TRBV5-4 TGTGCCAGCAGCTTGGACTATGGCTACACCTTC CASSLDYGYTF
16 few TRBJ2-7 TRBD1 TRBV11-1 TGTGCCAGCAGCTTAGTCGGGACAGGGCCCGGGCGCGAGCAGTACTTC CASSLVGTGPGREQYF
16 . TRBJ2-3 TRBD2 TRBV27 TGTGCCAGCAGTTTAGTGGCTAGCGGGGGTGGGGATACGCAGTATTTT CASSLVASGGGDTQYF
17 . TRBJ1-1 TRBD1 TRBV19 TGTGCCAGTAGTAGCGCCGGGACAGGGGGCGTTGGCACTGAAGCTTTCTTT CASSSAGTGGVGTEAFF
13 . TRBJ1-2 . TRBV28 TGTGCCAGCAGTTCGGCGGGGGGTAATGGCTACACCTTC CASSSAGGNGYTF
15 few TRBJ2-7 . TRBV21-1 TGTGCCAGCAGCAAGGTTAGATCAAAAGCCTACGAGCAGTACTTC CASSKVRSKAYEQYF
14 . TRBJ1-2 TRBD1 TRBV10-3 TGTGCCATCAGTGAGTTGGGACAGAACTATGGCTACACCTTC CAISELGQNYGYTF
9 . TRBJ1-3 . TRBV2 TGTGCCAGTTCCAGGGGATCACATTTT CASSRGSHF
13 . TRBJ2-1 TRBD1 TRBV29-1 TGCAGCGTTGGACAGGGTTTGGCCAATGAGCAGTTCTTC CSVGQGLANEQFF
13 . TRBJ2-7 . TRBV6-5 TGTGCCAGCAGTCGGACAGTGACCTACGAGCAGTACTTC CASSRTVTYEQYF
15 . TRBJ1-5 . TRBV19 TGTGCCAGTAACCCAGGGCCCGAGAGCCATCAGCCCCAGCATTTT CASNPGPESHQPQHF
14 . TRBJ2-5 . TRBV9 TGTGCCAGCAGCGTTACAGCCCAATCAGAGACCCAGTACTTC CASSVTAQSETQYF
14 . TRBJ1-3 . TRBV5-1 TGCGCCAGCAGCCAGACTGGCTCTGGAAACACCATATATTTT CASSQTGSGNTIYF
16 . TRBJ2-1 TRBD1 TRBV11-3 TGTGCCAGCAGCTTGGGCGACAGGGTCTCCTACAATGAGCAGTTCTTC CASSLGDRVSYNEQFF
14 . TRBJ2-7 . TRBV2 TGTGCCAGCGGGCTATCAACGGTGGTCTACGAGCAGTACTTC CASGLSTVVYEQYF
11 . TRBJ1-4 . TRBV6-1 TGTGCCAGCAGAAACGAGGTAAAACTGTTTTTT CASRNEVKLFF
15 . TRBJ2-2 . TRBV5-6 TGTGCCAGCAGCTTGGTCAACCGGGCCACCGGGGAGCTGTTTTTT CASSLVNRATGELFF
16 . TRBJ1-5 . TRBV7-8 TGTGCCAGCAGCCGACTTCCCATCGGCTCAAATCAGCCCCAGCATTTT CASSRLPIGSNQPQHF
20 once TRBJ2-3 TRBD2 TRBV7-3 TGTGCCAGCAGCTTAAGGTCGTCGGGTTGCGGGGGGGGCTCCCCAGATACGCAGTATTTT CASSLRSSGCGGGSPDTQYF
15 . TRBJ2-6 . TRBV7-9 TGTGCCAGCAGCTTGGGGGTCTCTGGGGCCAACGTCCTGACTTTC CASSLGVSGANVLTF
15 . TRBJ1-5 . TRBV6-5 TGTGCCAGCAGTTACTCCGTCGGGGCCCGTCAGCCCCAGCATTTT CASSYSVGARQPQHF